This T cell receptor (beta chain) emerged from a study of STAT5B mutations in CD4+ large granular lymphocyte leukemia. Germline V gene sequence: CDR1 LNHDA, CDR2 SQIVND (reference sequence). V dropped 5 bases and J dropped 3 bases, with 21 bases sitting between them. This CDR3 comprises 17 residues. Assay used: immunoSEQ multiplex PCR; TCRdb lists only in-frame clones, some missing. The data hold about 40,000 clones, with roughly 83% observed a single time. V gene TRBV19 combines with J gene TRBJ2-3; possible D gene TRBD2, 5 bases. This clonotype was sampled from a human donor in good health. Material: CD4+ T cells from blood buffy coats. This CDR3 is CASSSPPFSGETDTQYF. CDR3 nucleotides: TGTGCCAGTAGTTCTCCACCCTTTTCCGGGGAGACAGATACGCAGTATTTT.